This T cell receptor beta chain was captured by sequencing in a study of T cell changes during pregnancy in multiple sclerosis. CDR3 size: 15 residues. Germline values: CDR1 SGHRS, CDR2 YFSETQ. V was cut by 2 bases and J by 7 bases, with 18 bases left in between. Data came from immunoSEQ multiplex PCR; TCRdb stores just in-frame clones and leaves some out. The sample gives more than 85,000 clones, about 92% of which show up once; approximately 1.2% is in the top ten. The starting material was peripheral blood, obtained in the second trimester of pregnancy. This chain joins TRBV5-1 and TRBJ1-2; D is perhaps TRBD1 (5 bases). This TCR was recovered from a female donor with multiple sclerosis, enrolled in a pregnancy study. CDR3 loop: CASSLGVSTAAGYTF. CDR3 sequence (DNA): TGCGCCAGCAGCTTAGGGGTCTCTACCGCAGCTGGCTACACCTTC.